The next 2 T cell receptor beta chains were all read from a single sample in a study of blood T cell repertoires in COVID-19. The protocol was immunoSEQ multiplex PCR, while the TCRdb copy is restricted to in-frame clones and leaves out a portion. The table lists 260,000 or so clones, about four fifths of them singletons. Input material: peripheral blood. These receptors all come from a woman aged 80 or older with COVID-19, enrolled during active disease.

The chain couples TRBV3-1 (or the pseudogene TRBV3-2) to TRBJ2-3; D remains unclear. The CDR3 covers 12 residues. From germline, CDR1 is LGHDT and CDR2 YNNKEL (reference sequence). V was trimmed by 0 bases and J by 8 bases, leaving 6 bases between them. This chain's CDR3 is CASSQDTGTQYF. The CDR3 nucleotides are TGTGCCAGCAGCCAAGATACCGGTACGCAGTATTTT.

The J gene is TRBJ2-5, the V gene TRBV11-2; TRBD1 matches 7 bases. Germline V CDR1 and CDR2: SGHAT, FQNNGV. The junction had 6 bases not matched to a gene; V was cut back by 1 base and J by 4 bases. The length of the CDR3 is 15 residues. The CDR3 nucleotides read TGTGCCAGCAGCTTAGGAGACAGGGACATAGAGACCCAGTACTTC. Translated, it gives CASSLGDRDIETQYF.